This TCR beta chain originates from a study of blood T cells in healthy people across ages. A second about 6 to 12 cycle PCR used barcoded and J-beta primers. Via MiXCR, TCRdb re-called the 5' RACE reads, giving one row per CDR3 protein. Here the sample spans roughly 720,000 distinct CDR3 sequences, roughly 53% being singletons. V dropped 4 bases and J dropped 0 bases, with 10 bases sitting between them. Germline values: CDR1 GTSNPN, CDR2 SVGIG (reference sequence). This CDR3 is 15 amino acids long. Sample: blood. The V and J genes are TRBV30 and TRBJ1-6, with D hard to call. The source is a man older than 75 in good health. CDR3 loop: CAWTGTSSYNSPLHF. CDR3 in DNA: TGTGCCTGGACCGGCACGAGCTCCTATAATTCACCCCTCCACTTT.